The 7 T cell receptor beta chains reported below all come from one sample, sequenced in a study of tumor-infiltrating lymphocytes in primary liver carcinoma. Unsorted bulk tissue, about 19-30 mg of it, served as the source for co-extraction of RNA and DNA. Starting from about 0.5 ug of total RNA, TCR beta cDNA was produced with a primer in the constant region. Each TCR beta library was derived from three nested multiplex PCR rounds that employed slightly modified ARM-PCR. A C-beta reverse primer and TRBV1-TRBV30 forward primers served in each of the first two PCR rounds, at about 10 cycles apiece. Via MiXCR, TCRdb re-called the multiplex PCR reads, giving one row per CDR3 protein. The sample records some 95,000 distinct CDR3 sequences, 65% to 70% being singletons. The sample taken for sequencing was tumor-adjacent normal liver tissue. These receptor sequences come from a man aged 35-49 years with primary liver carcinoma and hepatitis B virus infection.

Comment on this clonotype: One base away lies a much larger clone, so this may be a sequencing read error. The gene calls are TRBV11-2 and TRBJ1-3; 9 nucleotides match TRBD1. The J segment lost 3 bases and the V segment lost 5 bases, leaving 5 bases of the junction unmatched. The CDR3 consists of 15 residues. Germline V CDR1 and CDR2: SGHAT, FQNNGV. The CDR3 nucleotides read TGTGCCAGCAGCACCCGGGACAGGGATGGAAACACCATATATTTT. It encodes CASSTRDRDGNTIYF.

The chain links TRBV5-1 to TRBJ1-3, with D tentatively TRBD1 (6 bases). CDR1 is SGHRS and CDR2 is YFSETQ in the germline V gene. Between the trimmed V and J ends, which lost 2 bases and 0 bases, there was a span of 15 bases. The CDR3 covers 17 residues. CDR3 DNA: TGCGCCAGCAGCTTTACGGCAGGGGCCCTCTCTGGAAACACCATATATTTT. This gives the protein CASSFTAGALSGNTIYF. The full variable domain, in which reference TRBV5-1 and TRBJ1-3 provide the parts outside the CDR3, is KAGVTQTPRYLIKTRGQQVTLSCSPISGHRSVSWYQQTPGQGLQFLFEYFSETQRNKGNFPGRFSGRQFSNSRSEMNVSTLELGDSALYLCASSFTAGALSGNTIYFGEGSWLTVV.

In nucleotides, the CDR3 is TGTGCCACCGGGAAGGGAGGGCACGGAAATGAGCGGTTCTTC. Translating it yields CATGKGGHGNERFF. The rearrangement uses TRBV21-1 and TRBJ2-1; TRBD2, as called in the table, went unchecked against the DNA. TRBV21-1 corresponds to a pseudogene. This CDR3 comprises 14 residues.

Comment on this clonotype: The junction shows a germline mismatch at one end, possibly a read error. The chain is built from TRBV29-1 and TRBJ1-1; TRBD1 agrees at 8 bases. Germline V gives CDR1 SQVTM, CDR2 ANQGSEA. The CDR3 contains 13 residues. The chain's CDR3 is CGVDGQGATEASF. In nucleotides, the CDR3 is TGCGGCGTTGACGGTCAGGGGGCCACTGAAGCTTCCTTT. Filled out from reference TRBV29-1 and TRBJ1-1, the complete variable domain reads SAVISQKPSRDICQRGTSLTIQCQVDSQVTMMFWYRQQPGQSLTLIATANQGSEATYESGFVIDKFPISRPNLTFSTLTVSNMSPEDSSIYLCGVDGQGATEASFGQGTRLTVV.

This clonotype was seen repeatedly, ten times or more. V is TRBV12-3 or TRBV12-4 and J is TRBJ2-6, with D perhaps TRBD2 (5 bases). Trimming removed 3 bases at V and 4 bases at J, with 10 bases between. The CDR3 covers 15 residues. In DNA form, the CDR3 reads TGTGCCAGCAGTTTCGGAGGTGGCGGGGCCAACGTCCTGACTTTC. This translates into CASSFGGGGANVLTF.

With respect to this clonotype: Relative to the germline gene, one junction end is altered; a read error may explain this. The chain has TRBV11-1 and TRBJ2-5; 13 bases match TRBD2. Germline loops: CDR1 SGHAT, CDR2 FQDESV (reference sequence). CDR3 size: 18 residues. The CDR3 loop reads CASNSWETSGRPMETHYF. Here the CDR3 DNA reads TGTGCCAGCAACTCCTGGGAGACTAGCGGGAGGCCGATGGAGACCCATTACTTC.

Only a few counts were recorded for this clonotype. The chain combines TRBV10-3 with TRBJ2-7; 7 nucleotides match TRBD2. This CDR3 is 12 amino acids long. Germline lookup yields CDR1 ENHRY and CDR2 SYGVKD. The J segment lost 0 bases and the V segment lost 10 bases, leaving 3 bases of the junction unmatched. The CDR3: CATSGGSYEQYF. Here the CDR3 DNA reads TGTGCCACCTCGGGGGGCTCCTACGAGCAGTACTTC.